The rows below give T cell receptor beta chains drawn from one sample of a study of blood T cell repertoires in COVID-19. Measured with immunoSEQ multiplex PCR; TCRdb has only the in-frame clones, and not every one. The sample consists of fewer than 250,000 clones, roughly four fifths of them appearing once. Sequencing input: PBMCs or T cells enriched from blood (not recorded which). Every receptor here comes from a woman aged 45-60 years who had been exposed to COVID-19. CDR3s include the opening cysteine and the closing phenylalanine or tryptophan. The order of the fields is D gene, J gene, clone size, V gene, CDR3 DNA, CDR3 protein. A D gene is named only where the DNA matches it firmly. Where a row states a size, it is once, few, many or the class of an expanded clone; other rows omit it.

d_gene: -
j_gene: TRBJ2-3
abundance: -
v_gene: TRBV5-1
CDR3nt: TGCGCCAGCAGCTTGAACGGGGGAGTAGATACGCAGTATTTT
CDR3aa: CASSLNGGVDTQYF

d_gene: -
j_gene: TRBJ1-2
abundance: -
v_gene: TRBV29-1
CDR3nt: TGCAGCGTTGTGGCGGGTGGGGGCTACACCTTC
CDR3aa: CSVVAGGGYTF

d_gene: -
j_gene: TRBJ1-1
abundance: few
v_gene: TRBV28
CDR3nt: TGTGCCAGCAGTCCCCTTAGGAGGAGCACTGAAGCTTTCTTT
CDR3aa: CASSPLRRSTEAFF

d_gene: -
j_gene: TRBJ1-2
abundance: -
v_gene: TRBV5-4
CDR3nt: TGTGCCAGCAGCCCCGACCTTGGAGTGCGGGGCTACACCTTC
CDR3aa: CASSPDLGVRGYTF

d_gene: -
j_gene: TRBJ1-5
abundance: -
v_gene: TRBV19
CDR3nt: TGTGCCAGTAGTATGGGGAAGAGCGGTAATCAGCCCCAGCATTTT
CDR3aa: CASSMGKSGNQPQHF

d_gene: -
j_gene: TRBJ1-1
abundance: -
v_gene: TRBV15
CDR3nt: TGTGCCACCAGCAGGACAGAGATCATGGGATCCCCCGCACTGAAAGCTTTCTTT
CDR3aa: CATSRTEIMGSPALKAFF

d_gene: TRBD1
j_gene: TRBJ2-3
abundance: -
v_gene: TRBV5-4
CDR3nt: TGTGCCAGCAGCCAGGGACAGGGGTCATACACAGATACGCAGTATTTT
CDR3aa: CASSQGQGSYTDTQYF

d_gene: TRBD1
j_gene: TRBJ1-6
abundance: -
v_gene: TRBV19
CDR3nt: TGTGCCAGTTCGACAGGGCGGTCACCCCTCCACTTT
CDR3aa: CASSTGRSPLHF

d_gene: TRBD2
j_gene: TRBJ2-3
abundance: -
v_gene: TRBV24-1
CDR3nt: TGTGCCACCAGTGACCCCACTAGCGGGGGTGCCGGTGGTACGCAGTATTTT
CDR3aa: CATSDPTSGGAGGTQYF

d_gene: TRBD1
j_gene: TRBJ2-2
abundance: -
v_gene: TRBV5-5
CDR3nt: TGTGCCAGCAGCGTAGGGACAGTGAACACCGGGGAGCTGTTTTTT
CDR3aa: CASSVGTVNTGELFF

d_gene: -
j_gene: TRBJ1-5
abundance: -
v_gene: TRBV28
CDR3nt: TGTGCCAGCAGTTTCGCTTTGGCCACGCAAGATAGCAATCAGCCCCAGCATTTT
CDR3aa: CASSFALATQDSNQPQHF

d_gene: TRBD2
j_gene: TRBJ2-7
abundance: -
v_gene: TRBV7-2
CDR3nt: TGTGCCAGCAGCACTCAAAGCGGGGGATACGAGCAGTACTTC
CDR3aa: CASSTQSGGYEQYF

d_gene: TRBD1
j_gene: TRBJ1-1
abundance: -
v_gene: TRBV7-3
CDR3nt: TGTGCCAGCAGCCCAGGGGGGCCCTTAATGAACACTGAAGCTTTCTTT
CDR3aa: CASSPGGPLMNTEAFF

d_gene: TRBD1
j_gene: TRBJ2-2
abundance: -
v_gene: TRBV15
CDR3nt: TGTGCCACCAGCAGAACGCGACAGGGGAACACCGGGGAGCTGTTTTTT
CDR3aa: CATSRTRQGNTGELFF

d_gene: TRBD1
j_gene: TRBJ1-2
abundance: -
v_gene: TRBV10-1
CDR3nt: TGCGCCAGCAGTGGGGGACAGGGGGCAAGCGGCTACACCTTC
CDR3aa: CASSGGQGASGYTF

d_gene: TRBD1
j_gene: TRBJ1-2
abundance: -
v_gene: TRBV6-5
CDR3nt: TGTGCCAGCAGAGACCCGGGACAGGGGGAAGGCTACACCTTC
CDR3aa: CASRDPGQGEGYTF

d_gene: -
j_gene: TRBJ1-3
abundance: -
v_gene: TRBV14
CDR3nt: TGTGCCAGCAGCCAAGCTAGAAACACCATATATTTT
CDR3aa: CASSQARNTIYF

d_gene: -
j_gene: TRBJ2-3
abundance: -
v_gene: TRBV4-3
CDR3nt: TGCGCCAGCAGCCAAGATGAGGCTAGCACAGATACGCAGTATTTT
CDR3aa: CASSQDEASTDTQYF

d_gene: -
j_gene: TRBJ2-2
abundance: -
v_gene: TRBV27
CDR3nt: TGTGCCAGCACCTCGGGACAAAGGATTAATTCCGGGGAGCTGTTTTTT
CDR3aa: CASTSGQRINSGELFF

d_gene: -
j_gene: TRBJ1-6
abundance: -
v_gene: TRBV11-2
CDR3nt: TGTGCCAGCAGGCTCCGAGGCAGGGATGACGGACGCAATTCACCCCTCCACTTT
CDR3aa: CASRLRGRDDGRNSPLHF

d_gene: TRBD1
j_gene: TRBJ2-1
abundance: -
v_gene: TRBV19
CDR3nt: TGTGCCAGTAGTAAAGGACAGGTTACCTACAATGAGCAGTTCTTC
CDR3aa: CASSKGQVTYNEQFF

d_gene: -
j_gene: TRBJ1-1
abundance: -
v_gene: TRBV19
CDR3nt: TGTGCCACCTCGATTGGGGCTTCTATTAGGAACACTGAAGCTTTCTTT
CDR3aa: CATSIGASIRNTEAFF

d_gene: TRBD1
j_gene: TRBJ2-5
abundance: once
v_gene: TRBV2
CDR3nt: TGTGCCAGCAGTGCTGAGACAGGGGTTAAAGAGACCCAGTACTTC
CDR3aa: CASSAETGVKETQYF

d_gene: -
j_gene: TRBJ1-1
abundance: -
v_gene: TRBV3-1/TRBV3-2
CDR3nt: TGTGCCAGCAGCCAAGGGAGGGGAACTGAAGCTTTCTTT
CDR3aa: CASSQGRGTEAFF

d_gene: TRBD1
j_gene: TRBJ1-4
abundance: -
v_gene: TRBV3-1/TRBV3-2
CDR3nt: TGTGCCAGCAGCATCGACAGGGGAAAACTGTTTTTT
CDR3aa: CASSIDRGKLFF

d_gene: TRBD2
j_gene: TRBJ2-7
abundance: -
v_gene: TRBV7-2
CDR3nt: TGTGCCAGCAGCTTAGGGTCGGGGGGTTCCTACGAGCAGTACTTC
CDR3aa: CASSLGSGGSYEQYF

d_gene: -
j_gene: TRBJ2-1
abundance: -
v_gene: TRBV2
CDR3nt: TGTGCGTCGGAGGGGGGGCCGGGGAATGAGCAGTTCTTC
CDR3aa: CASEGGPGNEQFF

d_gene: TRBD1
j_gene: TRBJ1-6
abundance: once
v_gene: TRBV19
CDR3nt: TGTGCCAGTAGTATAGACTCGACAGGGTATTCACCCCTCCACTTT
CDR3aa: CASSIDSTGYSPLHF

d_gene: TRBD1
j_gene: TRBJ1-2
abundance: -
v_gene: TRBV5-1
CDR3nt: TGCGCCAGCAGTTCAGCTGGGACAGGGTCGTACTATGGCTACACCTTC
CDR3aa: CASSSAGTGSYYGYTF

d_gene: TRBD2
j_gene: TRBJ2-1
abundance: -
v_gene: TRBV5-1
CDR3nt: TGCGCCAGCAGCTTGGAGGCTAGCGGCAATGAGCAGTTCTTC
CDR3aa: CASSLEASGNEQFF

d_gene: -
j_gene: TRBJ1-4
abundance: few
v_gene: TRBV7-6
CDR3nt: TGTGCCAGCAGCTTAGCCCCCAGGGCAGGAGAAAAACTGTTTTTT
CDR3aa: CASSLAPRAGEKLFF

d_gene: -
j_gene: TRBJ1-1
abundance: -
v_gene: TRBV5-4
CDR3nt: TGTGCCAGCAGCGAAGACAGGAACACTGAAGCTTTCTTT
CDR3aa: CASSEDRNTEAFF

d_gene: TRBD1
j_gene: TRBJ1-2
abundance: -
v_gene: TRBV12-3/TRBV12-4
CDR3nt: TGTGCCAGCAGCCAAAGACAGGGTTACACCTTC
CDR3aa: CASSQRQGYTF

d_gene: -
j_gene: TRBJ1-1
abundance: -
v_gene: TRBV18
CDR3nt: TGTGCCAGCTCATATTATCAGGGCACTGAAGCTTTCTTT
CDR3aa: CASSYYQGTEAFF

d_gene: -
j_gene: TRBJ1-1
abundance: -
v_gene: TRBV5-1
CDR3nt: TGCGCCAGCAGCTTAAACACTTACGGGACTGAAGCTTTCTTT
CDR3aa: CASSLNTYGTEAFF

d_gene: TRBD1
j_gene: TRBJ1-2
abundance: -
v_gene: TRBV12-3/TRBV12-4
CDR3nt: TGTGCCAGCAGTCTGACAGGACAGGGGAGGAACACCTTC
CDR3aa: CASSLTGQGRNTF

d_gene: -
j_gene: TRBJ2-7
abundance: -
v_gene: TRBV30
CDR3nt: TGTGCCTGGAGTACATCCCACTACGAGCAGTACTTC
CDR3aa: CAWSTSHYEQYF

d_gene: -
j_gene: TRBJ2-5
abundance: -
v_gene: TRBV19
CDR3nt: TGTGCCAGTAGTATCGGACCGGGACACCGAGAGACCCAGTACTTC
CDR3aa: CASSIGPGHRETQYF

d_gene: -
j_gene: TRBJ1-6
abundance: once
v_gene: TRBV2
CDR3nt: TGTGCCAGCAGTGTAGGGAGCTCCTATAATTCACCCCTCCACTTT
CDR3aa: CASSVGSSYNSPLHF

d_gene: -
j_gene: TRBJ2-2
abundance: -
v_gene: TRBV6-2/TRBV6-3
CDR3nt: TGTGCCAGCAGTCAGGGTACCGGGGAGCTGTTTTTT
CDR3aa: CASSQGTGELFF

d_gene: TRBD2
j_gene: TRBJ2-1
abundance: -
v_gene: TRBV7-8
CDR3nt: TGTGCCAGCAGCATGCGGACTAGCGGGGGGGCCGCTCGTGAGCAGTTCTTC
CDR3aa: CASSMRTSGGAAREQFF

d_gene: -
j_gene: TRBJ1-2
abundance: few
v_gene: TRBV4-1
CDR3nt: TGCGCCAGCAGCCCACAGGGTTCCTATGGCTACACCTTC
CDR3aa: CASSPQGSYGYTF

d_gene: TRBD1
j_gene: TRBJ1-1
abundance: -
v_gene: TRBV4-1
CDR3nt: TGCGCATCTCGACAGGGATCGGTCACTGAAGCTTTCTTT
CDR3aa: CASRQGSVTEAFF

d_gene: -
j_gene: TRBJ1-1
abundance: -
v_gene: TRBV10-1
CDR3nt: TGCGCCAGCAGTGAGTCGATATGGACAACTGAAGCTTTCTTT
CDR3aa: CASSESIWTTEAFF

d_gene: -
j_gene: TRBJ2-7
abundance: -
v_gene: TRBV6-6
CDR3nt: TGTGCCAGCAGTTATGGGGGGAGCTACGAGCAGTACTTC
CDR3aa: CASSYGGSYEQYF

d_gene: -
j_gene: TRBJ1-6
abundance: -
v_gene: TRBV19
CDR3nt: TGTGCCAGTAGTATAGACAGATCTCCCTATAATTCACCCCTCCACTTT
CDR3aa: CASSIDRSPYNSPLHF

d_gene: -
j_gene: TRBJ1-5
abundance: -
v_gene: TRBV27
CDR3nt: TGTGCCAGCAGTTTAGGAGGACCCGGCCAGCCCCAGCATTTT
CDR3aa: CASSLGGPGQPQHF

d_gene: -
j_gene: TRBJ2-5
abundance: once
v_gene: TRBV11-2
CDR3nt: TGTGCCAGCAGCTTAGGATCCGAAGCGTTGGAGACCCAGTACTTC
CDR3aa: CASSLGSEALETQYF

d_gene: -
j_gene: TRBJ1-2
abundance: -
v_gene: TRBV24-1
CDR3nt: TGTGCCACCAGTGATTCGGACACCCTCTCCTACTATGGCTACACCTTC
CDR3aa: CATSDSDTLSYYGYTF

d_gene: -
j_gene: TRBJ1-1
abundance: -
v_gene: TRBV5-6
CDR3nt: TGTGCCAGCAGCTTGCTTGAAGGGGTCAGAGCTTTCTTT
CDR3aa: CASSLLEGVRAFF